The next 17 T cell receptor beta chains were all read from a single sample in a study of OX40 agonist ivuxolimab in advanced cancers. The repertoire was sequenced with immunoSEQ multiplex PCR; TCRdb's copy has only in-frame clones and lacks some. The data show tens of thousands of clones, about 93% seen once. The sequencing here drew on CD4+ or CD8+ T cells sorted from blood, taken in a trial of the OX40 agonist ivuxolimab. Every receptor here comes from an adult with an advanced solid tumor such as melanoma, head and neck, liver or kidney cancer.

The chain uses TRBV15 and TRBJ2-5; 7 nucleotides agree with TRBD1. The CDR3 is 16 residues long. The germline gives CDR1 LNHNV, CDR2 YYDKDF (reference sequence). V dropped 4 bases and J dropped 2; count of bases not matched to a gene: 10. For the CDR3, the DNA is TGTGCCACCAGCAAAGGGGGCGGAGAGCTACAAGAGACCCAGTACTTC. Its protein product is CATSKGGGELQETQYF.

V is TRBV27 and J is TRBJ2-7, with D perhaps matching TRBD1 (5 bases). Germline V gives CDR1 MNHEY, CDR2 SMNVEV (reference sequence). This CDR3 contains 12 residues. Trimming took off 6 bases at V and 7 bases at J, with 13 bases between the two ends. The CDR3 DNA sequence: TGTGCCAGCAGCGGACAAAGGGAAGAGCAGTACTTC. Its translation: CASSGQREEQYF.

This chain links TRBV7-8 with TRBJ1-1, with D possibly being TRBD1 (6 bases). Between the trimmed V and J ends, which lost 6 bases and 6 bases, there was a span of 17 bases. Germline V gene sequence: CDR1 SGHVS, CDR2 FQNEAQ. The CDR3 has 14 amino acids. CDR3 DNA sequence: TGTGCCAGCAGTTTTCTTGGGGGGGCCGCTGAAGCTTTCTTT. Encoded protein: CASSFLGGAAEAFF.

This clone has more than one count but fewer than ten. The chain has TRBV7-9 and TRBJ2-1; the D call may be TRBD1 or TRBD2 (5 bases each). V was pared by 5 bases and J by 4 bases, with 12 bases between. The CDR3 runs to 14 residues. The germline gives CDR1 SEHNR, CDR2 FQNEAQ (reference sequence). CDR3 sequence (DNA): TGTGCCAGCAGCCCCAGGGACGGTTACAATGAGCAGTTCTTC. Translated, it gives CASSPRDGYNEQFF. Based on the CDR3 plus reference TRBV7-9 and TRBJ2-1, the full variable domain is DTGVSQNPRHKITKRGQNVTFRCDPISEHNRLYWYRQTLGQGPEFLTYFQNEAQLEKSRLLSDRFSAERPKGSFSTLEIQRTEQGDSAMYLCASSPRDGYNEQFFGPGTRLTVL.

This chain links TRBV11-2 with TRBJ2-7, with TRBD2 identical over 10 bases. Germline CDR1 and CDR2: SGHAT and FQNNGV. The CDR3 has 15 residues. The junction had 5 bases not matched to a gene; V was cut back by 5 bases and J by 1 base. CDR3 sequence reads: CASSVGLAPSYEQYF. Here the CDR3 DNA reads TGTGCCAGCAGCGTGGGACTAGCGCCTTCCTACGAGCAGTACTTC.

V usage is TRBV9 and J usage is TRBJ1-6; a possible D gene is TRBD1 (5 bases). Deletions cut 4 bases from V and 6 bases from J, with 14 bases between. CDR1 is SGDLS and CDR2 is YYNGEE in the germline V gene. This CDR3 has 15 residues. CDR3 DNA: TGTGCCAGCAGCACCGGGGACGGTTTTAATTCACCCCTCCACTTT. Its protein is CASSTGDGFNSPLHF.

The genes are TRBV6-5 and TRBJ2-5, with D perhaps assigned TRBD1 or TRBD2 (5 bases each). The germline gives CDR1 MNHEY, CDR2 SVGAGI. The ends were cut back, 0 bases at V and 3 bases at J, with 8 bases in the middle. The CDR3 runs to 14 residues. The CDR3, as DNA: TGTGCCAGCAGTTACTCGGGGACGAAAGAGACCCAGTACTTC. It translates to CASSYSGTKETQYF.

J is TRBJ2-7 and V is TRBV5-1; 10 bases are shared with TRBD1. V dropped 5 bases and J dropped 2; count of bases not matched to a gene: 4. Germline assignment: CDR1 SGHRS and CDR2 YFSETQ. The CDR3 contains 14 residues. The CDR3 loop reads CASSAGQGTYEQYF. In nucleotides, the CDR3 is TGCGCCAGCAGTGCGGGACAGGGGACCTACGAGCAGTACTTC.

The J gene is TRBJ1-2, the V gene TRBV10-2; no clear D. V was trimmed by 6 bases and J by 4 bases, leaving 6 bases between them. CDR1 WSHSY and CDR2 SAAADI come from the germline V gene. The CDR3 is made up of 11 amino acids. The CDR3 spells CASRGGYGYTF. In nucleotides, the CDR3 is TGCGCCAGCAGGGGCGGCTATGGCTACACCTTC.

The chain recombines TRBV7-3 with TRBJ2-2; D is possibly TRBD1 (5 bases). CDR1 is SGHTA, CDR2 FQGTGA, per germline. V was cut by 3 bases and J by 1 base, with 15 bases left in between. This CDR3 comprises 17 residues. Written as DNA, the CDR3 is TGTGCCAGCAGCTTTCGGCCCTTGACAGAGAACACCGGGGAGCTGTTTTTT. It codes for CASSFRPLTENTGELFF.

This chain joins TRBV27 and TRBJ2-2, with a possible D match to TRBD2 (6 bases). The CDR3 is 16 amino acids. V lost 6 bases, J lost 2 bases, and 16 bases lay in between. Germline V gene sequence: CDR1 MNHEY, CDR2 SMNVEV (reference sequence). CDR3: CASSRAGLFNTGELFF. The CDR3 coding sequence is TGTGCCAGCAGCCGGGCGGGACTCTTTAACACCGGGGAGCTGTTTTTT.

The chain carries TRBV5-6 and TRBJ1-2; no firm D call. With 3 bases removed from V and 5 bases from J, the gap between germline ends came to 17 bases. The CDR3 is 15 residues long. Looked up from germline, CDR1 is SGHDT and CDR2 is YYEEEE. The CDR3 spells CASSSHDGFVYGYTF. CDR3 coding DNA: TGTGCCAGCAGCTCCCACGACGGATTTGTTTATGGCTACACCTTC. The full variable domain, rest sourced from reference TRBV5-6 and TRBJ1-2, is DAGVTQSPTHLIKTRGQQVTLRCSPKSGHDTVSWYQQALGQGPQFIFQYYEEEERQRGNFPDRFSGHQFPNYSSELNVNALLLGDSALYLCASSSHDGFVYGYTFGSGTRLTVV.

This clone was seen a single time. This sequence joins TRBV7-9 and TRBJ1-3; D is ambiguous. The CDR3 has 15 amino acids. CDR1 is SEHNR and CDR2 is FQNEAQ in the germline V gene (reference sequence). V lost 1 base and J 3 bases, leaving 10 bases between the germline ends. The CDR3 protein is CASSLERQGGNTIYF. The CDR3 DNA sequence: TGTGCCAGCAGCTTAGAACGGCAAGGTGGAAACACCATATATTTT.

This CDR3 reads CASSSGTVYEQYF. For the CDR3, the DNA is TGTGCCAGCAGCTCTGGGACGGTCTACGAGCAGTACTTC. This sequence joins TRBV13 and TRBJ2-7; D may correspond to TRBD1 or TRBD2 (5 bases each). Germline loops: CDR1 PRHDT, CDR2 FYEKMQ (reference sequence). The V end lost 4 bases, the J end lost 3 bases, and 10 bases lay between the germline ends. CDR3 length: 13 residues.

The rearrangement links TRBV2 to TRBJ2-7; 10 bases align to TRBD2. CDR1 SNHLY and CDR2 FYNNEI come from the germline V gene. V lost 6 bases to trimming and J lost 3 bases; unmatched junction nucleotides: 2. This CDR3 is 13 amino acids long. CDR3 in amino acids: CASRLAGFYEQYF. The DNA for the CDR3 is TGTGCCAGCAGACTAGCGGGGTTCTACGAGCAGTACTTC. The full variable domain, its missing parts supplied by reference TRBV2 and TRBJ2-7, is EPEVTQTPSHQVTQMGQEVILRCVPISNHLYFYWYRQILGQKVEFLVSFYNNEISEKSEIFDDQFSVERPDGSNFTLKIRSTKLEDSAMYFCASRLAGFYEQYFGPGTRLTVT.

The chain joins TRBV29-1 to TRBJ2-3; 7 bases align to TRBD2. Unmatched junction bases numbered 2, after V lost 4 bases and J lost 1 base. This CDR3 is built from 13 residues. Looked up from germline, CDR1 is SQVTM and CDR2 is ANQGSEA. The CDR3 loop is CSVARGGTDTQYF. CDR3 coding DNA: TGCAGCGTTGCTCGGGGGGGCACAGATACGCAGTATTTT.

A few counts support this clone. V is TRBV6-5 and J is TRBJ1-5; D is undetermined. The CDR3 is 12 amino acids. The germline CDR1 and CDR2 sequences are MNHEY and SVGAGI. The ends were cut back, 7 bases at V and 6 bases at J, with 10 bases in the middle. CDR3 region: CASTPDRQPQHF. The CDR3 DNA reads as TGTGCCAGCACCCCAGACCGTCAGCCCCAGCATTTT.